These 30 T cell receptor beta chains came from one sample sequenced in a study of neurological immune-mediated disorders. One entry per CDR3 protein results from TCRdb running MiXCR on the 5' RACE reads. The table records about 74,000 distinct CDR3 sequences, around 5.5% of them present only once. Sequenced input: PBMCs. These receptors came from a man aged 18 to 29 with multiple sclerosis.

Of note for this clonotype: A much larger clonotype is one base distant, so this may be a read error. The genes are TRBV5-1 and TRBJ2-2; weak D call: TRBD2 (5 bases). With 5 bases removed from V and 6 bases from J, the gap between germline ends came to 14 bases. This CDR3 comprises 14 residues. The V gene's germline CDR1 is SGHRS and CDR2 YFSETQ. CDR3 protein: CASRPGKGPGELFF. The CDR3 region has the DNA TGCGCCAGCAGACCGGGAAAGGGCCCCGGGGAGCTGTTTTTT.

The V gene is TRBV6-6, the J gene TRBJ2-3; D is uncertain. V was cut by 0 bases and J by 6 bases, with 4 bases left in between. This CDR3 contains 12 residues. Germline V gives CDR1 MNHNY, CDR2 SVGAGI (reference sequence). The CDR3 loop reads CASSYSGDTQYF. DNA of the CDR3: TGTGCCAGCAGTTACTCAGGTGATACGCAGTATTTT.

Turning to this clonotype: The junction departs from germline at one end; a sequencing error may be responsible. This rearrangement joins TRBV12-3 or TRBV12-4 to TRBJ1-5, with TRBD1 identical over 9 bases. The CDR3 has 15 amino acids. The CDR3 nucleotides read TGTGCCAGATTGTCGGGACAGGGAAGCAATCAGCCCCAGAATTTT. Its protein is CARLSGQGSNQPQNF.

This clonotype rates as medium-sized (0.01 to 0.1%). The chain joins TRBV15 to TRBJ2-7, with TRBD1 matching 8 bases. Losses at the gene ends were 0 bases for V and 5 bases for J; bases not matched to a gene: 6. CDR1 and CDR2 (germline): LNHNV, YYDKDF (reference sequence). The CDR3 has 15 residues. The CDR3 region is CATSREAGGFDEQYF. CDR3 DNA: TGTGCCACCAGCAGAGAGGCAGGGGGCTTTGACGAGCAGTACTTC.

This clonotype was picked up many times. The CDR3 bases are TGCGCCAGCAGCTTGTATAGCGGGAAAGCGAATGAGCAGTTCTTC. It is translated as CASSLYSGKANEQFF. The rearrangement joins TRBV5-1 to TRBJ2-1; 8 positions agree with TRBD2. Per the germline V gene, CDR1 is SGHRS and CDR2 is YFSETQ. The CDR3 is 15 residues long. V lost 1 base, J lost 7 bases, and 7 bases stayed unmatched.

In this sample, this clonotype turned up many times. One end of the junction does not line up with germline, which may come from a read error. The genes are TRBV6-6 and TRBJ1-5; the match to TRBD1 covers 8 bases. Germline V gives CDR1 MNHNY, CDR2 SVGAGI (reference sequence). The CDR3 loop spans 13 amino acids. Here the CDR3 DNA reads TGTGCCAGCAGGTCGACAGGGGTATGGCCCCAGAATTTT. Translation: CASRSTGVWPQNF.

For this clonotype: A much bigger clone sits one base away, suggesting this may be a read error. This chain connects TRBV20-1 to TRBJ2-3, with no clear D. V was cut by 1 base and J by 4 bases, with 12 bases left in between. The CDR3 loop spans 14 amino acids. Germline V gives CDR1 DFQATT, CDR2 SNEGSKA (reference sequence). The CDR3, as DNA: TGCAGTGCTAGAGGGCACACTGGGGCAGATACGCAGTATTTT. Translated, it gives CSARGHTGADTQYF.

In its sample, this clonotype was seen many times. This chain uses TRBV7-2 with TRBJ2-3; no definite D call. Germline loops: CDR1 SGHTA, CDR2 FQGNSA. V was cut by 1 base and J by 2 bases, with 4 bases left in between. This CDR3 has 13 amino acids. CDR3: CASSLGTTDTQYF. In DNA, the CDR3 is TGTGCCAGCAGCTTAGGGACCACAGATACGCAGTATTTT.

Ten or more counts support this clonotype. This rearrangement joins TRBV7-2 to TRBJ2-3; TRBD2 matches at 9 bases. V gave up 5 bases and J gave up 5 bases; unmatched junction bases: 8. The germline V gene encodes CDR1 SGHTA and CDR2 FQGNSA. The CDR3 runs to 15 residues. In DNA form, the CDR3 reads TGTGCCAGCAGCCTTGCGGGAGGGCGGGTAGATACGCAGTATTTT. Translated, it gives CASSLAGGRVDTQYF.

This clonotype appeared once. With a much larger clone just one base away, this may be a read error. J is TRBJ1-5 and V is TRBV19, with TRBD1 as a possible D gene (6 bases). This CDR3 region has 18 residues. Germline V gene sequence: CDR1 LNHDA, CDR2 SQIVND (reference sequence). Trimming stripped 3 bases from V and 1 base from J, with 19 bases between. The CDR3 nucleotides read TGTGCCAGTAGTATTTGGGGGGCCGGGGTGTACAGCAATCAGCCCCAGCATTTT. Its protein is CASSIWGAGVYSNQPQHF.

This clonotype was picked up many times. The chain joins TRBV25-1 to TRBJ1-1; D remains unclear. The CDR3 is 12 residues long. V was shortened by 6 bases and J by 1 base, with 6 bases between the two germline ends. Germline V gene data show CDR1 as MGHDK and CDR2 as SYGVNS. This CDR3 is CASSFQNTEAFF. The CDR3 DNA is TGTGCCAGCAGCTTCCAGAACACTGAAGCTTTCTTT.

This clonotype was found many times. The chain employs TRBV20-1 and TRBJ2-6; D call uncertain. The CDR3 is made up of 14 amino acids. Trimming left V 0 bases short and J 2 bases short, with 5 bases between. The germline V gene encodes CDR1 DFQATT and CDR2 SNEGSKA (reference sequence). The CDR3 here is CSAREWAGANVLTF. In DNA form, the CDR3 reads TGCAGTGCTAGAGAGTGGGCTGGGGCCAACGTCCTGACTTTC.

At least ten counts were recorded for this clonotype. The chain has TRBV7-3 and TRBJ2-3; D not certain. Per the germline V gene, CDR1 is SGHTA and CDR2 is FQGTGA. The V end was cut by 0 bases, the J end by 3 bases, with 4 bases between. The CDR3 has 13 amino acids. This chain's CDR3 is CASSLTETDTQYF. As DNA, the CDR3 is TGTGCCAGCAGCTTAACAGAAACAGATACGCAGTATTTT.

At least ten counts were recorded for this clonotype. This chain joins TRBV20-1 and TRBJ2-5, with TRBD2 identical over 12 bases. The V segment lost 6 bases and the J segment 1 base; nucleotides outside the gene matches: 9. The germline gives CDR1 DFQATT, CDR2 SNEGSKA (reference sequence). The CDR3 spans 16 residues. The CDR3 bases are TGCAGTGCGATCCAGACTAGCGGGGGATTCCAAGAGACCCAGTACTTC. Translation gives CSAIQTSGGFQETQYF.

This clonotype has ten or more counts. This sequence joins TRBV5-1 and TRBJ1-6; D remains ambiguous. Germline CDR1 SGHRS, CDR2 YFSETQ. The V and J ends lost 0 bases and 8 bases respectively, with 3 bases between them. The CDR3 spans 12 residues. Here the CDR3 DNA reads TGCGCCAGCAGCTTGGGGGATTCACCCCTCCACTTT. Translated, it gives CASSLGDSPLHF.

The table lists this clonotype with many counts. In DNA, the CDR3 is TGCGCCAGCAGCCCCCCAGGTCGGGGACGGAACTACGAGCAGTACTTC. Translation gives CASSPPGRGRNYEQYF. The chain couples TRBV5-1 to TRBJ2-7; the D call may be TRBD1 or TRBD2 (5 bases each). The V and J ends lost 4 bases and 3 bases respectively, with 20 bases between them. From germline, CDR1 is SGHRS and CDR2 YFSETQ. The CDR3 has 16 residues.

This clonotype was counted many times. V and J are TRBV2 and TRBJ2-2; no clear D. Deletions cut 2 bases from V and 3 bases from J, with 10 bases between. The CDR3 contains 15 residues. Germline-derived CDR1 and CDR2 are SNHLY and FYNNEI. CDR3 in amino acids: CASSEFDGDTGELFF. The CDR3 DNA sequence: TGTGCCAGCAGTGAATTTGACGGAGACACCGGGGAGCTGTTTTTT.

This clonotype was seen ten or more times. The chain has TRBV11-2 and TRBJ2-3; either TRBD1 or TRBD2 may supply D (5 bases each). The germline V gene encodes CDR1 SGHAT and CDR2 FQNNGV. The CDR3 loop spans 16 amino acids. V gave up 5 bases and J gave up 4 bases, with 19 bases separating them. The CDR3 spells CASSPRRDLGPDTQYF. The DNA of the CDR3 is TGTGCCAGCAGCCCGAGACGGGACCTAGGGCCAGATACGCAGTATTTT.

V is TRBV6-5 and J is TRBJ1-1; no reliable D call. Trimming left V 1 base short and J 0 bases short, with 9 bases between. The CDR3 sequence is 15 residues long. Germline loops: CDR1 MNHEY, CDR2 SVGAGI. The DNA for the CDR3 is TGTGCCAGCAGTTACTTCCGTGTTCTGAACACTGAAGCTTTCTTT. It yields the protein CASSYFRVLNTEAFF.

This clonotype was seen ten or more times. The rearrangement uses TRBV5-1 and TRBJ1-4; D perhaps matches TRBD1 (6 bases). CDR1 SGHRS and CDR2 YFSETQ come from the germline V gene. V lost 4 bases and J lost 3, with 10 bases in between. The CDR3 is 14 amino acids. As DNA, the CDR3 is TGCGCCAGCAGCCGGGACAAGTCTAATGAAAAACTGTTTTTT. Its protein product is CASSRDKSNEKLFF.

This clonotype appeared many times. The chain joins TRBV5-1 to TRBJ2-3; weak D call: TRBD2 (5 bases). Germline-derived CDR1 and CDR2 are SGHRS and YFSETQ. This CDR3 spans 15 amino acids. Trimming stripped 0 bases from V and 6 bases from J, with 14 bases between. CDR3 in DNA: TGCGCCAGCAGCTTGGGGACTGGTAGTTTGGATACGCAGTATTTT. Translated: CASSLGTGSLDTQYF.

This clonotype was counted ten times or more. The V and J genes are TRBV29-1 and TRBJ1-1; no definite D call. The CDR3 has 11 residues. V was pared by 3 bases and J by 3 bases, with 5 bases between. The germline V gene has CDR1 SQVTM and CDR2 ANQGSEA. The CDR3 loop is CSVEKDTEAFF. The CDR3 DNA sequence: TGCAGCGTTGAGAAGGACACTGAAGCTTTCTTT.

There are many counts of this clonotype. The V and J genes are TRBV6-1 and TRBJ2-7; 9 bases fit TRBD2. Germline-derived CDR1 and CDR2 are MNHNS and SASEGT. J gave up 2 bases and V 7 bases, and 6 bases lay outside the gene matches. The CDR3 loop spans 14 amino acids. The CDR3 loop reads CASIAGARAYEQYF. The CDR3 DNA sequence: TGTGCCAGCATAGCGGGGGCGCGGGCCTACGAGCAGTACTTC.

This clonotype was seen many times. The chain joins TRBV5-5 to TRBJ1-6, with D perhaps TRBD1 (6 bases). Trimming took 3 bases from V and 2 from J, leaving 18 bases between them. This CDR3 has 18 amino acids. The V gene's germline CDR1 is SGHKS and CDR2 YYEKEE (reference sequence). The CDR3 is CASSYGRARGTYNSPLHF. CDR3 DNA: TGTGCCAGCAGCTACGGTCGGGCCAGGGGAACCTATAATTCACCCCTCCACTTT.

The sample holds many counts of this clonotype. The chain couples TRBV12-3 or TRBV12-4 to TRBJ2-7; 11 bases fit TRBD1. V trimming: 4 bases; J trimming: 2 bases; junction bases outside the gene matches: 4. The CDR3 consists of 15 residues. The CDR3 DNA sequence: TGTGCCAGCAGTTGGCCGGGACAGGGGGCCTACGAGCAGTACTTC. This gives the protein CASSWPGQGAYEQYF.

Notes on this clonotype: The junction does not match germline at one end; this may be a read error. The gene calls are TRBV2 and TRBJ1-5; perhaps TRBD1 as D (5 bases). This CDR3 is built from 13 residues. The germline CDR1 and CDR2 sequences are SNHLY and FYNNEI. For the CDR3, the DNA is TGTGTCAGCAGAGACAGTTCTAGTCAGCCCCAGCATTTT. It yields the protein CVSRDSSSQPQHF.

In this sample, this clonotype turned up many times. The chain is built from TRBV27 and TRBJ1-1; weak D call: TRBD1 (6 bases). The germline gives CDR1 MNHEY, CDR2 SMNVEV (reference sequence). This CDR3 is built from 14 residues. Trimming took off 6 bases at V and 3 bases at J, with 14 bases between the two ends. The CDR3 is CASRQGLRHTEAFF. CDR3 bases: TGTGCCAGCAGACAGGGTCTGAGGCACACTGAAGCTTTCTTT.

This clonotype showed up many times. DNA for the CDR3: TGCAGTGCAAGGACGGACAGCAATCAGCCCCAGCATTTT. It encodes CSARTDSNQPQHF. This chain uses TRBV20-1 with TRBJ1-5; D ambiguous. Trimming removed 6 bases from V and 1 base from J, with 10 bases in between. Germline V CDR1 and CDR2: DFQATT, SNEGSKA (reference sequence). The CDR3 has 13 amino acids.

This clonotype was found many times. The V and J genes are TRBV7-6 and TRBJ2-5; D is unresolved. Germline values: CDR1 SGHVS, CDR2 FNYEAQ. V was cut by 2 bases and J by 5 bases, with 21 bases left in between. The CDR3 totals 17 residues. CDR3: CASSLRVRSNKRETQYF. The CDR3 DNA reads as TGTGCCAGCAGCTTAAGGGTCCGGTCCAATAAGAGGGAGACCCAGTACTTC.

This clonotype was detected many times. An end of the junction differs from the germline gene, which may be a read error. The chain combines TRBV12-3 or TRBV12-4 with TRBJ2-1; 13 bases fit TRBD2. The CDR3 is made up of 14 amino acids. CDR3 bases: TGTGCCAGCAGGTTAGGACTAGCGGGAGTAGGTTGGTTCTTC. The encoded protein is CASRLGLAGVGWFF.